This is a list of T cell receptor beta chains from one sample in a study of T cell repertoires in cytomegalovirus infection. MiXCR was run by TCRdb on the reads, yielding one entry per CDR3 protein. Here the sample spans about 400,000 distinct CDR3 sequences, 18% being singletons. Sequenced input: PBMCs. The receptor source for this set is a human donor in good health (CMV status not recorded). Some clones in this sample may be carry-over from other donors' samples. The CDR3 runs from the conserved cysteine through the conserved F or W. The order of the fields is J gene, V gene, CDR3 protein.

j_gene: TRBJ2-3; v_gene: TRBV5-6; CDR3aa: CASSFIWNEGADTQYF
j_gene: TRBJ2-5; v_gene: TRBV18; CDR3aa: CASGLAAQETQYF
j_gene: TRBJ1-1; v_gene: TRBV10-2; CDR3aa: CASSVSKGGNTEAFF
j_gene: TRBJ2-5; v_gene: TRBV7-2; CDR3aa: CASSSAGGFRETQYF
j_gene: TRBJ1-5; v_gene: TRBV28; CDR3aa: CASRVSLGDQPQHF
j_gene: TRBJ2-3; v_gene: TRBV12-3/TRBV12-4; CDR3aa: CASMVAGGGTDTQYF
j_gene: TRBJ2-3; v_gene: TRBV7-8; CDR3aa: CASSPLGGGPSDTQYF
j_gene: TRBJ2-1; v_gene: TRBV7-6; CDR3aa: CASSSPVDSGVAYNEQFF
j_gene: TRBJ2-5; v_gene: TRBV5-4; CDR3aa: CASSPGKKDRGLETQYF
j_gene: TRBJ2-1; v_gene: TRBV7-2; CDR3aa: CASSFVRLAGYNEQFF
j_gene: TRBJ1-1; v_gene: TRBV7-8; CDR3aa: CASSLGIVTGEAFF
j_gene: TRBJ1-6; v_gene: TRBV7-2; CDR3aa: CASSLGGRGGNSPLHF
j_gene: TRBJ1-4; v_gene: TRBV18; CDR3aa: CASSPPGPLEKLFF
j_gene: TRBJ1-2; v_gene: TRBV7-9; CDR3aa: CASSLGQAIYGYTF
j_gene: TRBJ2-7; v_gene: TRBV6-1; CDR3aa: CASSDRGAYEQYF
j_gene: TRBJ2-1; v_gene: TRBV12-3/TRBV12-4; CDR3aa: CASSTSHGRYNEQFF
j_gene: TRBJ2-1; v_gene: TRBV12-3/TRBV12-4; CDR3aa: CASLAGGVYNEQFF
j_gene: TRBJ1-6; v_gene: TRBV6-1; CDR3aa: CASSGAVNSPLHF
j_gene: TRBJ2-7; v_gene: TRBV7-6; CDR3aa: CASSFQGGTVPEQYF
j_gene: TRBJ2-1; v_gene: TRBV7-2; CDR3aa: CASSLLAGRNNEQFF
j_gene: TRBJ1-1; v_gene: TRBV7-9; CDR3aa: CASRDAGEAFF
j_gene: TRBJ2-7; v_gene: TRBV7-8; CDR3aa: CASSLRLAGTRSYEQYF
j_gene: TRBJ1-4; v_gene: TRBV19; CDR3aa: CASSITGTVNEKLFF
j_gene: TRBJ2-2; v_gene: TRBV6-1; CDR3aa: CASTEGGGLTGELFF
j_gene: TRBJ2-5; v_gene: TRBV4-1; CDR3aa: CASSQPRQSETQYF
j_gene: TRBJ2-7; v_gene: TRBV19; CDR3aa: CASSLRQGSLYEQYF
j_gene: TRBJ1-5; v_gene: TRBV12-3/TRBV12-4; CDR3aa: CASSTPGRWGNSQHF
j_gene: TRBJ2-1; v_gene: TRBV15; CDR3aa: CATSRAGSWGDEQFF
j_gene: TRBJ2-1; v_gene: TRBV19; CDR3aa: CASSISGVSNEQFF
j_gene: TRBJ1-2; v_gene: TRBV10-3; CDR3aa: CAISEGLQGTYGYTF
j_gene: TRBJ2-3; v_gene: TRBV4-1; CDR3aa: CASSQPGGDTQYF
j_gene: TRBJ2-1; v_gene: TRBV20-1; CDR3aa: CSASLSGGGSYNEQFF
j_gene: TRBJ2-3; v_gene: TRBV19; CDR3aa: CASSIRAGGTDTQYF
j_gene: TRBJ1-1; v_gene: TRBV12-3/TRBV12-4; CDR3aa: CASSRSDRANTEAFF
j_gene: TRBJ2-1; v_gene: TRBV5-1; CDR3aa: CASSGGGTDNEQFF
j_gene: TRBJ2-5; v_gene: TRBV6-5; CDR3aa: CASSSTGVLTQYF
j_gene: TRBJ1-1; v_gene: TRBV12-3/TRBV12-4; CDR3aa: CASSPLRTEAFF
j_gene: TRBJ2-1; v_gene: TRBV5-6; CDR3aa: CASMLLGIDNEQFF
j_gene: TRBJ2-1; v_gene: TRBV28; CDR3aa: CASSFPGSFSYNEQFF
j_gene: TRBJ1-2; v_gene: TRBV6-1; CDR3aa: CASSVREANYGYTF
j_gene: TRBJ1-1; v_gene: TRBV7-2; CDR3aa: CASSSVGGGRSFF
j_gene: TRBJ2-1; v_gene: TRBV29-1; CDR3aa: CSAPRFTGGGNEQFF
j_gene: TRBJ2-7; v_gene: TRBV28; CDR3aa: CASSLERGYSYVQYF
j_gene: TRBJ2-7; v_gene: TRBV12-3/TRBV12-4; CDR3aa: CASSVYGGLYEQYF
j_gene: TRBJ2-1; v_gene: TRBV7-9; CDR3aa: CASNPGGFSSYNEQFF
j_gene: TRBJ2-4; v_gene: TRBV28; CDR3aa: CASTSGQGINIQYF
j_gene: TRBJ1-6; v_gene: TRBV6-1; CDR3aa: CATSTGPYNSPLHF
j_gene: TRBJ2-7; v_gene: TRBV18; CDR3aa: CASSGTASEQYF
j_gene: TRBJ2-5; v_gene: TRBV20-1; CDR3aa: CSAPTGGPATETQYF
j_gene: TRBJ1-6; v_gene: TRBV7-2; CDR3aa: CASSLRLTVNSPLHF
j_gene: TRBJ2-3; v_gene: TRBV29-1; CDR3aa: CSVEQPRLQDTQYF
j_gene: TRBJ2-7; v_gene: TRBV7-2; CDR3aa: CASSTVGTSGSENEQYF
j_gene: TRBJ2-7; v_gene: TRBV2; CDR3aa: CASSVRTTYEQYF
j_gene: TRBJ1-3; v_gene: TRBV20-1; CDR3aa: CSASIHSGNTIYF